The source of this T cell receptor beta chain is a study of neurological immune-mediated disorders. Study outcomes and limitations: Expanded clones shared no identical CDR3 amino acid sequences across subjects, which suggested private TCR-beta repertoires in all groups. The most TCR clonal expansion was seen in HTLV-1-associated myelopathy, whereas the least was seen in multiple sclerosis, below the level in healthy controls.

This clonotype was counted many times. What it binds is unknown. There are 12 residues in the CDR3. CDR1 and CDR2 (germline): DFQATT, SNEGSKA (reference sequence). Trimming pared 5 bases from V and 4 bases from J, leaving 12 bases between. Unsorted libraries were generated from 2 million PBMCs held at -80 degrees C. By 5'RACE with 10-nucleotide random UMIs, the cDNA was made. TCRdb re-analysed the 5' RACE reads in MiXCR, keeping a single row per CDR3 protein. The sample lists more than 45,000 distinct CDR3 sequences, 10% occurring once. The receptor's source is a woman aged 35 to 49 with HTLV-1-associated myelopathy (HAM/TSP). V and J are TRBV20-1 and TRBJ2-7; the D gene is possibly TRBD1 (5 bases). The specimen was PBMCs. Written as DNA, the CDR3 is TGCAGTGCTTTAAAAGGGGAATACGAGCAGTACTTC. Translation: CSALKGEYEQYF.